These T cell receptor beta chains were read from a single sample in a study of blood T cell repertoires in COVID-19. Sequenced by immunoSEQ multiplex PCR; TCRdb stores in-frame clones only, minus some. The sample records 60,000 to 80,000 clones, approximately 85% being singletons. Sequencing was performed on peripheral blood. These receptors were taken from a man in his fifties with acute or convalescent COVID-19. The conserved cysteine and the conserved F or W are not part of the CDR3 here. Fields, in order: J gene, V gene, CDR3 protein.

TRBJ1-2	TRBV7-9	ASSLGRRQTGYT
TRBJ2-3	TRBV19	ASSIGGRADTQY
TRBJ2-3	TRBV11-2	ASSPLAGGSTDTQY
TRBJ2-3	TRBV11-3	ASSENRGDTQY
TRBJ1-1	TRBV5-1	ASSDPGGSNTEAF
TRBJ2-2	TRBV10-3	AISELGPNTGELF
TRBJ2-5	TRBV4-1	ASSQELRGVQETQY
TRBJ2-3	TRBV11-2	ASSLVLEGGDTQY
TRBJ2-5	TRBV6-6	ASSYSIAGGQETQY
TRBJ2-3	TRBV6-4	ASSDRPWGEAGTDTQY
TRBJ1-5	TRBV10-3	AISGTEDQPQH
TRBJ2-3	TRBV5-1	ASSLAGGTDTQY
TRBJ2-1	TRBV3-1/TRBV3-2	ASSPPSGDRDNEQF
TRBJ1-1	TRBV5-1	ASSLRTGWNTEAF
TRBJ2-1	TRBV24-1	ATSDVQGTPYNEQF
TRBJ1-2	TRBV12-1	ASSFIGGLNYGYT
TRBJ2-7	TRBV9	ASSVGEGQGINEQY
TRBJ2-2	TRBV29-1	SASKNTGELF
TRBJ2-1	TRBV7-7	ASRGLAGGNIYNEQF
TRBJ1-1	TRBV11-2	ASSLYRGGTEAF
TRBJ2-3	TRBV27	ASSLASTSGATDTQY
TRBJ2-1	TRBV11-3	ASSLNGGPYNEQF
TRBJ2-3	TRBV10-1	ASSGTQGSTDTQY
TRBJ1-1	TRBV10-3	AISGTGGGTTEAF
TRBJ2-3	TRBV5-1	ASSLDQGWSDTQY
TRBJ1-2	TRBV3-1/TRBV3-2	ASSPVKGYGYT
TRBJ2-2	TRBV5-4	ASSLARGVNTGELF
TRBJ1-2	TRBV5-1	ASSFGTGAYYGYT
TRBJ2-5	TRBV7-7	ASSLVQGGKKTQY
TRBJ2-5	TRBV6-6	ASSRGSQETQY
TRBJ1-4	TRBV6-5	ASRRDSGTNEKLF
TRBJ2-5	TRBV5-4	ASSLDGGTEETQY
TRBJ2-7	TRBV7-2	ASSLPGGALEQY
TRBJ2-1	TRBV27	ASSPGVPPYNEQF
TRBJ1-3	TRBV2	ASSVGRPYSGNTIY
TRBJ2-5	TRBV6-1	ASSEATWTGVQETQY
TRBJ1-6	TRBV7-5	VRSLGAGNSPLH
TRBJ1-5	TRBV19	ASSPGSISNQPQH
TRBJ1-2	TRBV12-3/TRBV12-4	ASSSPGESYT
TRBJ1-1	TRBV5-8	ASSLEWQLLNTEAF
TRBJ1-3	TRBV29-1	SVAGTGISGNTIY
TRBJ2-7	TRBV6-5	ASSYEASVYEQY
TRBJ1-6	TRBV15	ATSRDRNSGPLH
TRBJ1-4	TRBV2	ASRQGSTNEKLF
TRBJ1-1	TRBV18	ASSPESWTRGMNTEAF
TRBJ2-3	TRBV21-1	ASSKGDRAGTDTQY
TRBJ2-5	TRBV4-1	ASSRGGTYGLETQY
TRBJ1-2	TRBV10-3	AIRGGAPRGYT
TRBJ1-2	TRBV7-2	ASTLPDSGLYGYT
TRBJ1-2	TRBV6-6	ASIRTGGIGNYGYT
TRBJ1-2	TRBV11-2	ASSRTGGGYT
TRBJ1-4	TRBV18	ASSPSRRVGEKLF
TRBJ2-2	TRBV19	ASSITQARGELF
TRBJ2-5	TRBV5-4	ASSRGQGFETQY
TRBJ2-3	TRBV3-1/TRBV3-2	ASSRTSSGGARTDTQY
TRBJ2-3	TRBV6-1	ASSEAQGLATDTQY
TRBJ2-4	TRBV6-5	ASGKTVQNIQY
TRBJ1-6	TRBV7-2	ASSLSNSYNSPLH
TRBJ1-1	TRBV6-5	ASSYEQGKNTEAF
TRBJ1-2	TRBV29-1	SVVGQGMVPYGYT